This T cell receptor (beta chain) comes out of a study of Ad26.COV2.S vaccination and SARS-CoV-2 variants. Treatment given: some 20 received Ad26.COV2.S at low or high dose, single or two shots; 5 received placebo; per-sample allocation not given. At day 63 after the first vaccine or placebo injection, samples were drawn. The CDR3 sequence is 15 residues long. CDR1 and CDR2 (germline): ENHRY, SYGVKD. With V trimmed by 6 bases and J by 4 bases, 10 bases remained unmatched. Only in-frame clones appear in the TCRdb table, and some are missing; sequencing was by immunoSEQ multiplex PCR. The table has roughly 320,000 clones, about 85% seen once.

The genes are TRBV10-3 and TRBJ2-7; TRBD1 aligns across 9 bases. The origin of this receptor is a person aged 18-60 years who received the Ad26.COV2.S COVID-19 vaccine or a placebo. The material sequenced was peripheral blood, taken in a trial of Ad26.COV2.S vaccine versus placebo. The CDR3 loop reads CAIRDRTGVLYEQYF. The CDR3 region has the DNA TGTGCCATCAGGGACCGGACAGGGGTTCTTTACGAGCAGTACTTC.